This T cell receptor beta chain derives from a study of shared clonotypes between healthy human individuals. Background on the study: CD4 naive and CD4 memory each took three plates per donor, while CD8 naive took two and CD8 memory one.

Findings and caveats of the study: Clonotype sharing across four donors was observed for 5% to 6.5% of naive CD4 clonotypes.

A word on this clone: Its antigen is not known.

Genomic DNA per cell subset filled all wells of several immunoSEQ plates. The assay was immunoSEQ multiplex PCR, and TCRdb's table has in-frame clones only and misses some. The sample records 2 million to 2.5 million clones, 85% to 95% being singletons. Germline V gene lookup returns CDR1 LNHDA and CDR2 SQIVND (reference sequence). The V gene end was trimmed by 5 bases and the J gene end by 2 bases; junction bases not matched to a gene: 7. This CDR3 has 17 residues. What was sequenced was naive CD4+ T cells from PBMCs. Subset defined: CD45RA+ positively selected. This receptor was obtained from a young man in good health. Some clones in this sample may be carry-over from other donors' samples. This chain connects TRBV19 to TRBJ1-5; 12 nucleotides agree with TRBD1. The CDR3 DNA reads as TGTGCCAGTAGTTTGGGACAGGGGGCAGTTCGCAATCAGCCCCAGCATTTT. Its translation: CASSLGQGAVRNQPQHF.